The present TCR beta chain was sequenced within a study of T cells after somatic rescue of genetic block. The CDR3 spans 15 residues. Trimming stripped 0 bases from V and 1 base from J, with 11 bases between. CDR1 and CDR2 (germline): SGHDT, YYEEEE. Method: immunoSEQ multiplex PCR; TCRdb's copy keeps in-frame clones and lacks some. Of 65,000 to 70,000 clones listed, just under 95% are singletons. The chain has TRBV5-6 and TRBJ2-7, with D unresolved. The TCR sequence derives from a man aged 40-50 years. What was sequenced was peripheral blood mononuclear cells (PBMCs). CDR3: CASSLVERVSYEQYF. Written as DNA, the CDR3 is TGTGCCAGCAGCTTGGTCGAAAGGGTATCCTACGAGCAGTACTTC. The whole variable domain, remainder taken from reference TRBV5-6 and TRBJ2-7, is DAGVTQSPTHLIKTRGQQVTLRCSPKSGHDTVSWYQQALGQGPQFIFQYYEEEERQRGNFPDRFSGHQFPNYSSELNVNALLLGDSALYLCASSLVERVSYEQYFGPGTRLTVT.